This TCR beta chain was recorded in a study of blood T cell repertoires in COVID-19. About the study: Acute and convalescent COVID-19 samples came from the United States, Italy and Spain. Nucleic acid was either cDNA or gDNA, and it came from T cells, B-cell-depleted T cells, or PBMCs.

Enrollment of patients from Seattle took place during active infection, with longitudinal follow-up. Source study methods: Nucleated cell number was recorded as an estimate derived from reference gene primer amplification. The repertoire was sequenced with immunoSEQ multiplex PCR; TCRdb's copy has only in-frame clones and lacks some. V, J and clone size are those of that table, while D and trimming were read from the DNA. The data show some 290,000 clones, with 90% seen just once and under 3.5% held by the top ten. The CDR3 totals 13 residues. Per germline, CDR1 LGHDT and CDR2 YNNKEL (reference sequence). V dropped 2 bases and J dropped 3; count of bases not matched to a gene: 1.

This TCR was sampled from a woman between 25 and 40 years old with COVID-19, enrolled during active disease. The chain is built from TRBV3-1 (or the pseudogene TRBV3-2) and TRBJ2-7; TRBD2 matches 7 bases. Sequenced input: peripheral blood. The CDR3 nucleotides are TGTGCCAGCAGCCAATCTAGCGGCTACGAGCAGTACTTC. Protein product: CASSQSSGYEQYF.